This T cell receptor beta chain was recorded in a study of metastatic and nonmetastatic thyroid tumors. Through MiXCR, TCRdb re-clonotyped the PCR reads. The table records roughly 65,000 clones, 12% to 15% of them present only once. The CDR3 extends over 15 amino acids. V lost 2 bases, J lost 5 bases, and 16 bases lay in between. Germline lookup yields CDR1 SGHDT and CDR2 YYEEEE. This clone was recorded many times. The identical CDR3 is also encoded by other nucleotide sequences in the sample. Ahead of thyroid surgery, no patient had received treatment of any kind. This chain uses TRBV5-6 with TRBJ1-2; D is possibly TRBD1 (6 bases). Sequencing input: blood. The sequence derives from a male donor with papillary thyroid cancer or a benign thyroid nodule (not recorded which). Some clones in this sample may be carry-over from other donors' samples. The CDR3 region has the DNA TGTGCCAGCAGCTTAGTGTCGGGGGGCGTATATGGCTACACCTTC. This translates into CASSLVSGGVYGYTF.